This T cell receptor (beta chain) was identified during a study of response to subunit inactivated influenza vaccine. TCRdb processed the RT-PCR reads anew with MiXCR; each CDR3 protein has one entry. The table lists more than 450,000 distinct CDR3 sequences, approximately 7.7% of them singletons, with around 13% in the top ten. This CDR3 region has 13 residues. Germline V lookup: CDR1 MGHRA, CDR2 YSYEKL. Study results and limitations: That few new T cells are recruited by each seasonal influenza vaccination was the authors' suggestion.

There are a few counts of this clonotype. Its antigen remains unknown. Its ends do not fully match the called genes, so a read error is possible. The receptor was derived from a man aged 50-75 years who received an inactivated influenza vaccine. The chain recombines TRBV4-1 with TRBJ1-3, with no clear D. Specimen: PBMCs from blood, collected around 2 years after vaccination. CDR3 in amino acids: CASSKESGNTIYF. The CDR3 nucleotides are TGCGCCAGCAGCAAAGAATCTGGAAACACCATATATTTT.